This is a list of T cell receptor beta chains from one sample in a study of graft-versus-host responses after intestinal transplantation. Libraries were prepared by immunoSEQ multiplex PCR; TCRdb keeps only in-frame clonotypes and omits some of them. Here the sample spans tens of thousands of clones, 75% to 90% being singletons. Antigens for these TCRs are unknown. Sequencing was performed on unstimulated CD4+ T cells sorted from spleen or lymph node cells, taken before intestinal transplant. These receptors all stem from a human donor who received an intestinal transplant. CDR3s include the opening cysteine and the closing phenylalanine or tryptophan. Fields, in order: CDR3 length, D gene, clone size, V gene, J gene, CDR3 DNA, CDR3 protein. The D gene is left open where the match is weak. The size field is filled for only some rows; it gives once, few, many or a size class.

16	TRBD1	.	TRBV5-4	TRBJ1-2	TGTGCCAGCAGCCCACCTGGGACAGGGTTGGTCTATGGCTACACCTTC	CASSPPGTGLVYGYTF
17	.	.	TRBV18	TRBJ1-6	TGTGCCAGCTCACCGGTGAGTGGGGGCGCCGTAATTCACCCCCTCCACTTT	CASSPVSGGAVIHPLHF
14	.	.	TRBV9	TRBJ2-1	TGTGCCAGCAGCGTAAATCCTTATTCCGATGAGCAGTTCTTC	CASSVNPYSDEQFF
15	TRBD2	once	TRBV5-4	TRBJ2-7	TGTGCCAGCAGCCCCGGGACTAGCGGGGTGTACGAGCAGTACTTC	CASSPGTSGVYEQYF
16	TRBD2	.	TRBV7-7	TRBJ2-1	TGTGCTAGCAGCCCCGGGGGGGTAAGCTCCTACAATGAGCAGTTCTTC	CASSPGGVSSYNEQFF
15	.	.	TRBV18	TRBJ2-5	TGTGCCAGCTCACCACCGCCAGGATGGTTGGAGACCCAGTACTTC	CASSPPPGWLETQYF
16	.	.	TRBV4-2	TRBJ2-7	TGTGCCAGCAGCCAAGATGCGAGGGGGGGCCCCTACGAGCAGTACTTC	CASSQDARGGPYEQYF
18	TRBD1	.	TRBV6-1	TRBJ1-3	TGTGCCAGCAGTGAAGCCCCAAACCAGGGGGCGCCGGGAAACACCATATATTTT	CASSEAPNQGAPGNTIYF
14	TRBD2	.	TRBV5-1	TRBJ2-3	TGCGCCAGCAGCTTGGGCGCTAGCGGAGATACGCAGTATTTT	CASSLGASGDTQYF
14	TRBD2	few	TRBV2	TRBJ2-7	TGTGCCAGCAGTGTGTTCTCCAACGGGGGGGAGCAGTACTTC	CASSVFSNGGEQYF
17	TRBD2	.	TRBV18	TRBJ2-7	TGTGCCAGCTCACCAAATGCTCCCCGGGGACTAATCTACGAGCAGTACTTC	CASSPNAPRGLIYEQYF
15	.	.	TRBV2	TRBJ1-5	TGTGCCAGCAGTGCTAGCCCGGTGGGCCATCAGCCCCAGCATTTT	CASSASPVGHQPQHF
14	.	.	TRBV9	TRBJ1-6	TGTGCCAGCAGCGCAGACAGCTATAATTCACCCCTCCACTTT	CASSADSYNSPLHF
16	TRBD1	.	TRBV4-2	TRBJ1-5	TGTGCCAGCAGCCCACAGGGACAGGGGATCAATCAGCCCCAGCATTTT	CASSPQGQGINQPQHF
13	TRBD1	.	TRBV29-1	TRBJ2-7	TGCAGCGTAGGACAGGGGGTGGCCTACGAGCAGTACTTC	CSVGQGVAYEQYF
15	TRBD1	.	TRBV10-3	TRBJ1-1	TGTGCCATCAGTGAGTCGACAGGGGGGCACACTGAAGCTTTCTTT	CAISESTGGHTEAFF
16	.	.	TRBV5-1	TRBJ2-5	TGCGCCAGCAGCTTGGAAGGTAGCGTCGCGGTCGAGACCCAGTACTTC	CASSLEGSVAVETQYF
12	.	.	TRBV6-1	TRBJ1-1	TGTGCCAGCAGTGAAACGGAGGGTACGGCTTTCTTT	CASSETEGTAFF
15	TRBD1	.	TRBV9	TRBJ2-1	TGTGCCAGCAGCGTAGAGGGACAGCAATACAATGAGCAGTTCTTC	CASSVEGQQYNEQFF
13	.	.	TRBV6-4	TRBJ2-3	TGTGCCAGCAGTGCCCGCCCGGGAGATACGCAGTATTTT	CASSARPGDTQYF
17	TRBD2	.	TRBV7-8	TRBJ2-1	TGTGCCAGCAGCCGAAGGGTGGGGCGGGGGGGCTACAATGAGCAGTTCTTC	CASSRRVGRGGYNEQFF
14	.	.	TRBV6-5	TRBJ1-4	TGTGCCAGCAGTCGGGGTCCCTTTTATGAAAAACTGTTTTTT	CASSRGPFYEKLFF
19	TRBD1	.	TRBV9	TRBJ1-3	TGTGCCAGCAGCCCCCGGCAGGACAGGTCCCTTATGCCTGGAAACACCATATATTTT	CASSPRQDRSLMPGNTIYF
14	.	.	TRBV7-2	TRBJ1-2	TGTGCCAGCAGCTTAAATCCAGGGAACTATGGCTACACCTTC	CASSLNPGNYGYTF
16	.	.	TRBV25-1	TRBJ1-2	TGTGCCAGCAGTCCGCGAGGCAAAGGGAGGGACTATGGCTACACCTTC	CASSPRGKGRDYGYTF
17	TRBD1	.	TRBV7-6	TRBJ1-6	TGTGCCAGCAGCGCTCCTTCCAGGGGGCACCAGGATTCACCCCTCCACTTT	CASSAPSRGHQDSPLHF
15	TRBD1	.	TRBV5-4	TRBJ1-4	TGTGCCAGCAGCGCCGAGGGGGCAATGGGGGAAAAACTGTTTTTT	CASSAEGAMGEKLFF
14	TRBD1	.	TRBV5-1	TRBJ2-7	TGCGCCAGCAGCTTGGCCGGACAGGCCTACGAGCAGTACTTC	CASSLAGQAYEQYF
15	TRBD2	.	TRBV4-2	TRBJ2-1	TGTGCCAGCAGCCAAGAGCTAGCGGTGCAGAATGAGCAGTTCTTC	CASSQELAVQNEQFF
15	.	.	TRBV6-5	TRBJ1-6	TGTGCCAGCAGTTACACACCAACCTATAATTCACCCCTCCACTTT	CASSYTPTYNSPLHF
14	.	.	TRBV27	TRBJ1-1	TGTGCCAGCAGTGCCGGGGTAAGGAACACTGAAGCTTTCTTT	CASSAGVRNTEAFF
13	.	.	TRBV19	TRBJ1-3	TGTGCCAGTAGTATTCCGGGTAGAAACACCATATATTTT	CASSIPGRNTIYF
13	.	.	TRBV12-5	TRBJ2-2	TGTGCTAGTGGAGAAACAGAGACCGGGGAGCTGTTTTTT	CASGETETGELFF
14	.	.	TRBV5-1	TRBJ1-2	TGCGCCAGCAGCTTGGGGCGAGACAGCTATGGCTACACCTTC	CASSLGRDSYGYTF
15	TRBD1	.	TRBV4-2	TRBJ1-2	TGTGCCAGCAGCCCGGGGACAGCTGTTAACTATGGCTACACCTTC	CASSPGTAVNYGYTF
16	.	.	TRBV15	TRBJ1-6	TGTGCCACCAGCAGGGCAGGGTCCTCCTATAATTCACCCCTCCACTTT	CATSRAGSSYNSPLHF
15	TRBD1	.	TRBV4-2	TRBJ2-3	TGTGCCAGCAGCCAAACAGGGGGCGCGACAGATACGCAGTATTTT	CASSQTGGATDTQYF
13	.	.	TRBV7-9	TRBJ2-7	TGTGCCAGCAGCCCAGGGGCTACATACGAGCAGTACTTC	CASSPGATYEQYF
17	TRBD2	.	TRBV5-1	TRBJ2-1	TGCGCCAGCAGCCAGGGACTAGCGGGGGGGTATTACAATGAGCAGTTCTTC	CASSQGLAGGYYNEQFF
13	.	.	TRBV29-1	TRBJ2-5	TGCAGCGTCGCCAGGGGAAGCCAAGAGACCCAGTACTTC	CSVARGSQETQYF
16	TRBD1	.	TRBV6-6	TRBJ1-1	TGTGCCAGCAGTCGAACCCGACAGGGCGGGTACACTGAAGCTTTCTTT	CASSRTRQGGYTEAFF
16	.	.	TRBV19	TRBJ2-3	TGTGCCAGTAGTATTAAACGCGATCCCAGCACAGATACGCAGTATTTT	CASSIKRDPSTDTQYF
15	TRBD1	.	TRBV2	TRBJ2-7	TGTGCCAGCAACCCCAGGGGACAGGGCACCTACGAGCAGTACTTC	CASNPRGQGTYEQYF
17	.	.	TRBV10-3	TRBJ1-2	TGTGCCATCAGCCGCCGGACTGAGGGATGTACAGACTATGGCTACACCTTC	CAISRRTEGCTDYGYTF
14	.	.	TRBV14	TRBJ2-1	TGTGCCAGCAGCCGGGACTGGGGATTCAATGAGCAGTTCTTC	CASSRDWGFNEQFF
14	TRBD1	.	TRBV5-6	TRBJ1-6	TGTGCCAGCAGCCCCGGACAGGGAAATTCACCCCTCCACTTT	CASSPGQGNSPLHF
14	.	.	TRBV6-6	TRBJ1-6	TGTGCCAGCAGTTACGAGAGGGTCGGGTCACCCCTCCACTTT	CASSYERVGSPLHF
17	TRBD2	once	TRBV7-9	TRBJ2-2	TGTGCCAGCAGCCATGCTGGCGGGGGGCGAAGCACCGGGGAGCTGTTTTTT	CASSHAGGGRSTGELFF
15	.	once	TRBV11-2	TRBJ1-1	TGTGCCAGCAGCTTAGTTTCCGGGTCAAACACTGAAGCTTTCTTT	CASSLVSGSNTEAFF
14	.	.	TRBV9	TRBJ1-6	TGTGCCAGCAGCTCCCCGACAGCGAATTCACCCCTCCACTTT	CASSSPTANSPLHF
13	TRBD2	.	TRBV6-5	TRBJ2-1	TGTGCCAGCACCGGGACTAGCGCGCAAGAGCAGTTCTTC	CASTGTSAQEQFF
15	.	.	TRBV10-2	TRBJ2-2	TGCGCCAGCAGGAGGACAGAAGCGAACACCGGGGAGCTGTTTTTT	CASRRTEANTGELFF